This TCR beta chain was identified in a study of cytomegalovirus exposure and HLA in healthy donors. Study-level points and caveats: Some TCR beta chains (over 150 of them) were listed as cytomegalovirus-associated.

As to this clone: The antigen is undetermined.

CDR1 SNHLY and CDR2 FYNNEI come from the germline V gene. The CDR3 runs 15 residues. The V and J ends lost 5 bases and 4 bases, in that order; junction bases with no gene match: 5. With 60 Vbeta and 13 Jbeta primers, the PCR was carried out. Assay used: immunoSEQ multiplex PCR; TCRdb lists only in-frame clones, some missing. The sample has about 93,000 clones, 82% seen once. The specimen was PBMCs. The source of this sequence is a man in his fifties or sixties in good health and CMV-seronegative. V gene TRBV2 combines with J gene TRBJ2-5; TRBD2 matches 12 bases. CDR3 amino acids: CASSSLAGGRETQYF. The DNA for the CDR3 is TGTGCCAGCAGTTCTCTAGCGGGAGGGCGAGAGACCCAGTACTTC.